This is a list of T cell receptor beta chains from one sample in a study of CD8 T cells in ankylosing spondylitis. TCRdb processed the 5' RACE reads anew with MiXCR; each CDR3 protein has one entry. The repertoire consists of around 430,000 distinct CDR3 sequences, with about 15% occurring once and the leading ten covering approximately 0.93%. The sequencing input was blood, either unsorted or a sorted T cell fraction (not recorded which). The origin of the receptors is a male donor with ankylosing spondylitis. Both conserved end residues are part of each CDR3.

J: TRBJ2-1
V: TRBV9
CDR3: CASSVVGSRQFF

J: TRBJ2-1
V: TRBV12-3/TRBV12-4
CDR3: CASRPGWSYNEQFF

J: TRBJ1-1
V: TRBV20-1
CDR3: CSAGTGGYLEAFF

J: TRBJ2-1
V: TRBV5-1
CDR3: CASSLRESKFF

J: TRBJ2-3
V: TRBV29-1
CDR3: CSVVSRAFHTDTQYF

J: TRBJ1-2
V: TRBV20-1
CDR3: CSADRPGFDYGYTF

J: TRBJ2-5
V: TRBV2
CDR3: CASSSIETQYF

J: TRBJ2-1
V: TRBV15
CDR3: CATSRDSGTPYNEQFF

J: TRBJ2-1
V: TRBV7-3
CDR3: CASSALTGGASYNEQFF

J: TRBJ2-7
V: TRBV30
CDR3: CAWSVKGPYEQYF

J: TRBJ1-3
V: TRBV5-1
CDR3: CASSLGRSDSGNTIYF

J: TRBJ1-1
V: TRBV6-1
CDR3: CATRRSLNTEAFF

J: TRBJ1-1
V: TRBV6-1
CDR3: CASEVSGFAEAFF

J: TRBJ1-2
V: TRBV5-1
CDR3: CASSLYTGGSGYGYTF

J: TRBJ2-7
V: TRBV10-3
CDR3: CAISRLAAGKDEQYF

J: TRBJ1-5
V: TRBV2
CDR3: CASTGTGPLGRNQPQHF

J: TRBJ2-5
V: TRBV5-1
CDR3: CASSLEGGAGGETQYF

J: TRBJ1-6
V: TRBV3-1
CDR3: CASSQEGAGYSPLHF

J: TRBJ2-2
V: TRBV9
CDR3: CASSVEGTLPGELFF

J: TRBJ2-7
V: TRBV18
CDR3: CASSPKRPGLAGFHEQYF

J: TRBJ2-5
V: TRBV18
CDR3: CASSMRGPQETQYF

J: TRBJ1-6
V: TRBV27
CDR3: CASSPASNSPLHF

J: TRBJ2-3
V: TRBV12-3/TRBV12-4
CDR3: CASSANRGGTDTQYF

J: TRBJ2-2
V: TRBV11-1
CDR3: CASSQDRGRNGELFF

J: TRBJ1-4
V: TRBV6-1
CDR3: CASRRTTNEKLFF

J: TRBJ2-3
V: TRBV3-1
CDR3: CASSEPGLVRDTQYF

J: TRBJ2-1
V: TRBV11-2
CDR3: CASSALAGAVNDIEQFF

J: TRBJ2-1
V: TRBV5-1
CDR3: CASSLGTLNEQFF

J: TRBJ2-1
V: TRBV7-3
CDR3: CASSSSPGNEQFF

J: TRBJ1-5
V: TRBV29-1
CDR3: CSVRWGSNQPQHF

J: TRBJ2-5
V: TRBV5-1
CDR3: CASSPGQSQETQYF

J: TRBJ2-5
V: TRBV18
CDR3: CASSPGATGETQYF

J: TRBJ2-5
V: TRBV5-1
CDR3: CASSLGGADETQYF

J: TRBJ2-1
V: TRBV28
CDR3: CASSWTGVGNEQFF

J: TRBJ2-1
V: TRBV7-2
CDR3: CASSSQRGNEQFF

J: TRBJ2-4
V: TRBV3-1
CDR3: CASSQERAKNIQYF

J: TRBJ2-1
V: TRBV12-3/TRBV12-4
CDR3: CASSPRQGSFDEQFF

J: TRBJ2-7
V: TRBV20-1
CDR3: CSAREMGGEQYF

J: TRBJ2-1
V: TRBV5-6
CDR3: CASSSPGLAGGGDNEQFF

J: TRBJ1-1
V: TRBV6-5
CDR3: CASSYQGVTEAFF

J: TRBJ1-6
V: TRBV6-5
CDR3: CASSYSQQGGVSPLHF

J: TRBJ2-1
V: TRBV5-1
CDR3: CASSLRALDNEQFF

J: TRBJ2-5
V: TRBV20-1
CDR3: CSASPAGTGGETQYF

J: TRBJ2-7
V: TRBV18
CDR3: CASSPPGRPYEQYF

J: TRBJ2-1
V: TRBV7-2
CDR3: CASSSGSGRSNNEQFF

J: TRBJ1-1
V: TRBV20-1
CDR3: CSAQVTGRGTEAFF

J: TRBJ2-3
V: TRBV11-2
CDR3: CASSAGVAYQDTQYF

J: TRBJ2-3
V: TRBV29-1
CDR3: CSVTRLAGTDTQYF

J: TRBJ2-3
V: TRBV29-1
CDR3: CSADKQGAEQYF